This T cell receptor beta chain was obtained from a study of technical replicates of blood from a few donors. V was clipped by 1 base and J by 7 bases; unmatched bases: 6. The germline CDR1 and CDR2 sequences are SGHKS and YYEKEE (reference sequence). The CDR3 has 14 residues. Sequenced by immunoSEQ multiplex PCR; TCRdb stores in-frame clones only, minus some. The sample consists of around 100,000 clones, about 95% of them appearing once. The sequence was collected from a human donor in good health. Sequencing was done on a sample of T cells isolated from PBMCs. J is TRBJ2-7 and V is TRBV5-5; TRBD1 aligns across 9 bases. CDR3 sequence: CASSLLGQGWEQYF. The DNA for the CDR3 is TGTGCCAGCAGCTTGTTAGGACAGGGGTGGGAGCAGTACTTC. Supplemented by reference TRBV5-5 and TRBJ2-7, the full variable domain reads DAGVTQSPTHLIKTRGQQVTLRCSPISGHKSVSWYQQVLGQGPQFIFQYYEKEERGRGNFPDRFSARQFPNYSSELNVNALLLGDSALYLCASSLLGQGWEQYFGPGTRLTVT.